The 10 T cell receptor beta chains below were found in one sample sequenced in a study of shared clonotypes between healthy human individuals. Generated by immunoSEQ multiplex PCR, the TCRdb table keeps only in-frame clones and is missing some. This sample has around 750,000 clones, with roughly 70% found just once. Specimen: memory CD4+ T cells sorted from blood. The subset was: CD45RA-negative fraction. These receptors all come from a woman in her 30s in good health.

About this clone: A much larger clonotype is one base distant, so this may be a read error. This rearrangement joins TRBV11-2 to TRBJ1-5; 8 nucleotides match TRBD1. The V segment lost 3 bases and the J segment 0 bases; nucleotides outside the gene matches: 1. Looked up from germline, CDR1 is SGHAT and CDR2 is FQNNGV. CDR3 length: 15 amino acids. CDR3 residues: CASSFTGGSNQPQHF. The CDR3 coding sequence is TGTGCCAGCAGCTTCACAGGGGGTAGCAATCAGCCCCAGCATTTT.

V is TRBV19 and J is TRBJ1-1; 8 nucleotides line up with TRBD1. The CDR3 is 14 residues long. J was trimmed by 6 bases and V by 1 base; bases with no gene match: 4. Germline V lookup: CDR1 LNHDA, CDR2 SQIVND (reference sequence). Here the CDR3 DNA reads TGTGCCAGTAGTATAGGGGACAGGTCGCCTGAAGCTTTCTTT. Translating gives CASSIGDRSPEAFF.

The V gene is TRBV5-5, the J gene TRBJ1-4; D ambiguous. The CDR3 loop spans 12 amino acids. V was clipped by 5 bases and J by 10 bases, with 12 bases between them. CDR1 is SGHKS and CDR2 is YYEKEE in the germline V gene (reference sequence). The CDR3 sequence: CASSPVERKLFF. The CDR3 nucleotides read TGTGCCAGCAGTCCGGTCGAACGAAAACTGTTTTTT.

The table lists this clone with many counts. This sequence joins TRBV7-2 and TRBJ2-3, with 11 bases that match TRBD2. Losses at the gene ends were 5 bases for V and 5 bases for J; bases not matched to a gene: 9. Germline V CDR1 and CDR2: SGHTA, FQGNSA. The CDR3 length is 16 residues. The CDR3 protein is CASSRLLAGDQDTQYF. In DNA, the CDR3 is TGTGCCAGCAGCAGATTACTAGCGGGAGATCAAGATACGCAGTATTTT.

The rearrangement links TRBV19 to TRBJ2-1; 10 nucleotides line up with TRBD2. The CDR3 extends over 16 amino acids. In germline, CDR1 is LNHDA, CDR2 SQIVND (reference sequence). J was trimmed by 2 bases and V by 5 bases; bases with no gene match: 6. The CDR3 bases are TGTGCCAGTAGTGGGGGAGCGGGAGGGGCCTACAATGAGCAGTTCTTC. Translation: CASSGGAGGAYNEQFF.

V is TRBV6-5 and J is TRBJ2-7; TRBD1 agrees at 7 bases. Germline CDR1 reads MNHEY; CDR2 reads SVGAGI. Trimming at V came to 2 bases and at J to 5 bases, leaving 3 bases not matched to a gene. The CDR3 extends over 13 amino acids. CDR3 nucleotide sequence: TGTGCCAGCAGTTACAGGGGGCGGAACGAGCAGTACTTC. Its translation: CASSYRGRNEQYF.

This rearrangement joins TRBV29-1 to TRBJ1-1, with D perhaps TRBD1 (5 bases). Germline CDR1 reads SQVTM; CDR2 reads ANQGSEA. Between the trimmed V and J ends, which lost 4 bases and 4 bases, there was a span of 13 bases. This CDR3 spans 13 amino acids. This CDR3 is CSVVQGSVTEAFF. DNA for the CDR3: TGCAGCGTTGTTCAGGGTTCGGTCACTGAAGCTTTCTTT.

Notes on this clone: One junction end does not reproduce the germline sequence, and a read error may be involved. The chain couples TRBV7-9 to TRBJ1-2; TRBD1 matches 9 bases. This CDR3 spans 13 amino acids. Germline lookup yields CDR1 SEHNR and CDR2 FQNEAQ (reference sequence). The CDR3 protein is CASSRGQGYVYTF. The CDR3, as DNA: TGTGCCAGCAGCCGGGGACAGGGTTATGTCTACACCTTC.

The chain combines TRBV7-6 with TRBJ2-7; tentatively, D is TRBD1 (5 bases). Germline-derived CDR1 and CDR2 are SGHVS and FNYEAQ. CDR3 length: 14 residues. V lost 4 bases, J lost 3 bases, and 13 bases lay in between. The CDR3 DNA follows: TGTGCCAGCAGCTGGACGCCAGGGAACTACGAGCAGTACTTC. Protein: CASSWTPGNYEQYF.

This chain uses TRBV4-1 with TRBJ1-5; the D is unclear. Germline V CDR1 and CDR2: MGHRA, YSYEKL. This CDR3 spans 18 amino acids. V was clipped by 2 bases and J by 2 bases, with 19 bases between them. The CDR3 nucleotides are TGCGCCAGCAGCCAACCCCGTCTTTTTTGGGCTCGCAATCAGCCCCAGCATTTT. As protein: CASSQPRLFWARNQPQHF.